The next 2 T cell receptor beta chains were all read from a single sample in a study of monozygotic twins with inflammatory bowel disease. TCRdb derives one entry per CDR3 protein from the 5' RACE reads, leaving out DNA. This table lists approximately 210,000 distinct CDR3 sequences. Sequences were obtained from blood. The receptors shown here come from a human donor with ulcerative colitis or Crohn's disease, or a healthy co-twin of an affected twin (not recorded which).

The V call is TRBV6-1, the J call TRBJ1-2; checking the TCRdb D call of TRBD1 is not possible without DNA. Germline CDR1 MNHNS, CDR2 SASEGT. The CDR3 is made up of 14 amino acids. CDR3 residues: CASSADRALYGYTF.

The genes are TRBV10-3 and TRBJ2-2; the D call of TRBD2 rests on TCRdb alone, since no DNA is present to check it. This CDR3 region has 13 residues. Per germline, CDR1 ENHRY and CDR2 SYGVKD. The CDR3 loop is CAISSRAPGELFF.